The next 25 T cell receptor beta chains were all read from a single sample in a study of blood T cell repertoires in COVID-19. Using immunoSEQ multiplex PCR, the repertoire was profiled, and TCRdb retains in-frame clones only, with some absent. Among 200,000 to 250,000 clones, 85% to 90% were seen once, and the ten largest hold 1.5%. The sequenced sample consisted of peripheral blood. The receptors were sampled from a man aged 18 to 30 with active or convalescent COVID-19.

CDR3 coding DNA: TGTGCCAGCAGGGCGACAGGGCCTAATTCACCCCTCCACTTT. This translates into CASRATGPNSPLHF. The gene calls are TRBV2 and TRBJ1-6; 7 bases align to TRBD1. This CDR3 has 14 amino acids. With V trimmed by 6 bases and J by 6 bases, 5 bases remained unmatched. The germline V gene has CDR1 SNHLY and CDR2 FYNNEI. Drawing the rest from reference TRBV2 and TRBJ1-6, the complete variable domain is EPEVTQTPSHQVTQMGQEVILRCVPISNHLYFYWYRQILGQKVEFLVSFYNNEISEKSEIFDDQFSVERPDGSNFTLKIRSTKLEDSAMYFCASRATGPNSPLHFGNGTRLTVT.

This chain uses TRBV5-1 with TRBJ2-7; D unresolved. Between the trimmed V and J ends, which lost 0 bases and 1 base, there was a span of 11 bases. CDR1 is SGHRS, CDR2 YFSETQ, per germline. CDR3 size: 15 residues. The CDR3: CASSLAAEKSYEQYF. Here the CDR3 DNA reads TGCGCCAGCAGCTTGGCCGCGGAAAAATCCTACGAGCAGTACTTC.

The chain carries TRBV5-1 and TRBJ2-2; D not resolved. V gave up 1 base and J gave up 1 base, with 5 bases separating them. CDR1 is SGHRS, CDR2 YFSETQ, per germline. The CDR3 has 14 residues. CDR3 in DNA: TGCGCCAGCAGCTTGCGACAGAACACCGGGGAGCTGTTTTTT. It translates to CASSLRQNTGELFF.

The CDR3, as DNA: TGTGCCAGCAGTCCCGCCGGAGGTCGTGGGGAAAAACTGTTTTTT. As protein: CASSPAGGRGEKLFF. V and J are TRBV27 and TRBJ1-4; no clear D gene. The CDR3 has 15 residues. Per the germline V gene, CDR1 is MNHEY and CDR2 is SMNVEV (reference sequence). The V gene lost 5 bases and the J gene lost 8 bases, with 18 bases spanning the gap. The whole variable domain, filled in from reference TRBV27 and TRBJ1-4, reads EAQVTQNPRYLITVTGKKLTVTCSQNMNHEYMSWYRQDPGLGLRQIYYSMNVEVTDKGDVPEGYKVSRKEKRNFPLILESPSPNQTSLYFCASSPAGGRGEKLFFGSGTQLSVL.

The genes are TRBV7-9 and TRBJ2-1; D perhaps matches TRBD2 (5 bases). Germline V lookup: CDR1 SEHNR, CDR2 FQNEAQ (reference sequence). The CDR3 totals 14 residues. The V end lost 5 bases, the J end lost 3 bases, and 11 bases lay between the germline ends. The CDR3 spells CASSPSAGYNEQFF. CDR3 sequence (DNA): TGTGCCAGCAGCCCCTCCGCGGGCTACAATGAGCAGTTCTTC.

The table lists this clone with a few counts. The chain joins TRBV6-2 or TRBV6-3 to TRBJ1-1; possible D gene TRBD1, 6 bases. CDR1 and CDR2 (germline): MNHEY, SVGEGT. This CDR3 has 14 amino acids. V gave up 0 bases and J gave up 4 bases, with 9 bases separating them. CDR3 loop: CASSYSRGGTEAFF. DNA of the CDR3: TGTGCCAGCAGTTACTCGAGAGGGGGCACTGAAGCTTTCTTT.

The V and J genes are TRBV7-2 and TRBJ2-3; 7 bases match TRBD2. Germline V lookup: CDR1 SGHTA, CDR2 FQGNSA. This CDR3 is 16 amino acids long. Trimming took 1 base from V and 5 from J; bases not matched to a gene: 9. The CDR3 protein is CASSLDPSGPGDTQYF. DNA for the CDR3: TGTGCCAGCAGCTTAGATCCTAGCGGACCCGGAGATACGCAGTATTTT.

This clone has a single count. The chain links TRBV3-1 (or the pseudogene TRBV3-2) to TRBJ2-7, with D possibly TRBD2 on 5 matching bases. The V gene lost 7 bases and the J gene lost 0 bases, with 13 bases spanning the gap. The CDR3 runs 14 residues. CDR1 and CDR2 (germline): LGHDT, YNNKEL (reference sequence). Written as DNA, the CDR3 is TGTGCCAGCACCTTGAGGGCTGGCTCCTACGAGCAGTACTTC. It is translated as CASTLRAGSYEQYF.

In regard to this clone: An end of the junction does not agree with germline; a read error may underlie this. The CDR3 DNA is TGTGCCAGCAGTAGGGACAGCGGAGGGCAGCATCCCATCTTT. Amino acids: CASSRDSGGQHPIF. This chain links TRBV5-4 with TRBJ1-3; 7 nucleotides match TRBD1. The CDR3 extends over 14 amino acids. The germline gives CDR1 SGHNT, CDR2 YYREEE (reference sequence).

The genes are TRBV11-2 and TRBJ1-6; 9 positions match TRBD1. The CDR3 sequence is 15 residues long. The V segment lost 5 bases and the J segment 8 bases; nucleotides outside the gene matches: 7. Germline V gives CDR1 SGHAT, CDR2 FQNNGV. Here the CDR3 reads CASSPTWTGDSPLHF. DNA of the CDR3: TGTGCCAGCAGCCCCACTTGGACAGGGGATTCACCCCTCCACTTT.

The CDR3 region has the DNA TGTGCCAGCAGCCAATGGGGGACAGGACCCTACAATGAGCAGTTCTTC. It codes for CASSQWGTGPYNEQFF. The J gene is TRBJ2-1, the V gene TRBV16; 8 bases align to TRBD1. V shed 1 base and J 2 bases; nucleotides not matched to a gene: 4. The germline V gene has CDR1 KGHSY and CDR2 FQNENV. There are 16 residues in the CDR3.

V usage is TRBV6-5 and J usage is TRBJ1-1, with D maybe TRBD1 (6 bases). The V gene lost 10 bases and the J gene lost 4 bases, with 16 bases spanning the gap. CDR3 length: 13 residues. Germline V gives CDR1 MNHEY, CDR2 SVGAGI. The CDR3: CATTLTGSTEAFF. The CDR3 DNA sequence: TGTGCCACCACCTTAACAGGGTCCACTGAAGCTTTCTTT.

The V gene is TRBV19, the J gene TRBJ2-1; 7 nucleotides match TRBD1. The CDR3 is made up of 14 amino acids. The V gene's germline CDR1 is LNHDA and CDR2 SQIVND (reference sequence). Unmatched junction bases numbered 12, after V lost 7 bases and J lost 9 bases. In DNA form, the CDR3 reads TGTGCCAGTACCTCAAGACAGGGTATCGGTGAGCAGTTCTTC. Its translation: CASTSRQGIGEQFF.

The CDR3 loop reads CASSEVPSSSYNEQFF. Here the CDR3 DNA reads TGTGCCAGCAGTGAAGTTCCCTCTAGCTCCTACAATGAGCAGTTCTTC. The chain joins TRBV6-1 to TRBJ2-1; no firm D call. Trimming stripped 1 base from V and 0 bases from J, with 10 bases between. CDR3 size: 16 residues. CDR1 is MNHNS and CDR2 is SASEGT in the germline V gene.

This clone was found once. This chain links TRBV15 with TRBJ1-1; tentatively, D is TRBD1 (5 bases). Trimming cost V 1 base and J 4 bases, with 10 bases left between them. CDR1 is LNHNV and CDR2 is YYDKDF in the germline V gene (reference sequence). CDR3 length: 14 residues. CDR3 residues: CATSRVSQGTEAFF. The CDR3 coding sequence is TGTGCCACCAGCAGAGTCTCCCAGGGCACTGAAGCTTTCTTT.

This chain connects TRBV7-9 to TRBJ2-7; tentatively, D is TRBD1 (5 bases). The CDR3 runs 13 residues. Germline values: CDR1 SEHNR, CDR2 FQNEAQ (reference sequence). Trimming stripped 1 base from V and 5 bases from J, with 9 bases between. CDR3 bases: TGTGCCAGCAGCTTAGTCCCAGGGAACGAGCAGTACTTC. It yields the protein CASSLVPGNEQYF.

V usage is TRBV1 and J usage is TRBJ2-7; the listed D gene, TRBD1, was not tested against the DNA. TRBV1 is a pseudogene segment. This CDR3 has 18 amino acids. The CDR3 reads CTSSQERKGQGAPYEQYF. CDR3 sequence (DNA): TGCACCAGCAGCCAAGAGCGCAAGGGACAGGGGGCCCCCTACGAGCAGTACTTC.

This sequence joins TRBV19 and TRBJ2-5, with 15 bases aligning to TRBD2. The CDR3 is 15 amino acids. J was trimmed by 3 bases and V by 7 bases; bases with no gene match: 3. The germline CDR1 and CDR2 sequences are LNHDA and SQIVND (reference sequence). CDR3 sequence reads: CASKGLAGGEETQYF. CDR3 DNA: TGTGCCAGTAAAGGACTAGCGGGAGGGGAAGAGACCCAGTACTTC.

The chain links TRBV5-4 to TRBJ1-1; TRBD1 aligns across 8 bases. J was trimmed by 8 bases and V by 4 bases; bases with no gene match: 7. Germline-derived CDR1 and CDR2 are SGHNT and YYREEE (reference sequence). CDR3 size: 13 residues. The CDR3: CASSPGQATEAFF. The CDR3 coding sequence is TGTGCCAGCAGCCCGGGACAGGCGACCGAAGCTTTCTTT. Supplemented by reference TRBV5-4 and TRBJ1-1, the full variable domain reads ETGVTQSPTHLIKTRGQQVTLRCSSQSGHNTVSWYQQALGQGPQFIFQYYREEENGRGNFPPRFSGLQFPNYSSELNVNALELDDSALYLCASSPGQATEAFFGQGTRLTVV.

In its sample, this clone was seen once. The chain joins TRBV14 to TRBJ2-1; 7 nucleotides line up with TRBD2. The CDR3 extends over 14 amino acids. CDR1 is SGHDN, CDR2 FVKESK, per germline. V lost 0 bases to trimming and J lost 10 bases; unmatched junction nucleotides: 6. DNA for the CDR3: TGTGCCAGCAGCCAAGATCTTGGAGCGGGAGAGCAGTTCTTC. It encodes CASSQDLGAGEQFF.

The rearrangement joins TRBV5-8 to TRBJ1-4; tentatively, D is TRBD1 (5 bases). V lost 4 bases and J 6 bases, leaving 16 bases between the germline ends. This CDR3 contains 15 residues. Germline V lookup: CDR1 SGHTS, CDR2 YDEGEE. CDR3 amino acids: CASSGPGRGDEKLFF. As DNA, the CDR3 is TGTGCCAGCAGCGGACCGGGACGGGGGGATGAAAAACTGTTTTTT.

The CDR3 loop is CASSPQGTYYGYTF. CDR3 bases: TGTGCCAGCAGTCCTCAGGGGACCTACTATGGCTACACCTTC. This chain links TRBV6-6 with TRBJ1-2; the D gene is possibly TRBD1 (6 bases). The CDR3 loop spans 14 amino acids. Per the germline V gene, CDR1 is MNHNY and CDR2 is SVGAGI (reference sequence). Trimming removed 5 bases at V and 3 bases at J, with 13 bases between.

The chain carries TRBV30 and TRBJ1-4; D possibly corresponds to TRBD1 (5 bases). The germline gives CDR1 GTSNPN, CDR2 SVGIG (reference sequence). The CDR3 is 13 residues long. Trimming stripped 5 bases from V and 1 base from J, with 8 bases between. CDR3 bases: TGTGCCTGGCGCGACAGAACTAATGAAAAACTGTTTTTT. Translation gives CAWRDRTNEKLFF.

The chain is built from TRBV5-6 and TRBJ2-7; the D gene is possibly TRBD2 (5 bases). In germline, CDR1 is SGHDT, CDR2 YYEEEE. V lost 3 bases, J lost 2 bases, and 12 bases lay in between. The CDR3 length is 14 residues. CDR3 sequence reads: CASSWGAEAYEQYF. The CDR3 DNA follows: TGTGCCAGCAGCTGGGGAGCGGAGGCCTACGAGCAGTACTTC. Looking up the rest from reference TRBV5-6 and TRBJ2-7 gives the full variable domain: DAGVTQSPTHLIKTRGQQVTLRCSPKSGHDTVSWYQQALGQGPQFIFQYYEEEERQRGNFPDRFSGHQFPNYSSELNVNALLLGDSALYLCASSWGAEAYEQYFGPGTRLTVT.

V and J are TRBV5-1 and TRBJ1-6; the match to TRBD1 covers 7 bases. From germline, CDR1 is SGHRS and CDR2 YFSETQ. J lost 7 bases, V lost 3 bases, and 10 bases had no gene match. The CDR3 covers 16 residues. DNA of the CDR3: TGCGCCAGCAGCTCCCTAGCCGGGACAGCAAATTCACCCCTCCACTTT. Translated, it gives CASSSLAGTANSPLHF.